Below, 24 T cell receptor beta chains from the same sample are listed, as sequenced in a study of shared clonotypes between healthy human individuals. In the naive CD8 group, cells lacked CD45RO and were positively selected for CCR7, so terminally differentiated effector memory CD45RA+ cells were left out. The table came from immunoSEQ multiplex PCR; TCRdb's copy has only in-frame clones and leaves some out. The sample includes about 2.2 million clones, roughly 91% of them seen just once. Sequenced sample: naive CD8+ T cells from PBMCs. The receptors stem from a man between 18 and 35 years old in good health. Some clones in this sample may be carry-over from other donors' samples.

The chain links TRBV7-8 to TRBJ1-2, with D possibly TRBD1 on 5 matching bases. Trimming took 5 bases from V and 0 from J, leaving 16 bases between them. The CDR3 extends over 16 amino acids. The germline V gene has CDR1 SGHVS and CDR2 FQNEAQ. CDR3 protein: CASSIYRDVTNYGYTF. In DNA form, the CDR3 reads TGTGCCAGCAGCATATACCGGGACGTAACTAACTATGGCTACACCTTC.

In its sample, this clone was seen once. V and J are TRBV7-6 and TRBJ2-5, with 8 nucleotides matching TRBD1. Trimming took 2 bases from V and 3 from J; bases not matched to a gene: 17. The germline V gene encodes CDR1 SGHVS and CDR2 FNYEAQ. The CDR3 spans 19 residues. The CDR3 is CASSLYPRRMAGGKETQYF. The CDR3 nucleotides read TGTGCCAGCAGCTTATATCCAAGGAGGATGGCAGGGGGCAAAGAGACCCAGTACTTC.

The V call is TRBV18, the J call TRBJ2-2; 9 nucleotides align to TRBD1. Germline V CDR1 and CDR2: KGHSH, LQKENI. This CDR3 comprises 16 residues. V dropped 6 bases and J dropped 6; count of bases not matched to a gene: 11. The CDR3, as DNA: TGTGCCAGCTCGTGGGGGACAGGGATTTCATCCGGGGAGCTGTTTTTT. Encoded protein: CASSWGTGISSGELFF. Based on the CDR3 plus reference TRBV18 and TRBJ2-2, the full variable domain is NAGVMQNPRHLVRRRGQEARLRCSPMKGHSHVYWYRQLPEEGLKFMVYLQKENIIDESGMPKERFSAEFPKEGPSILRIQQVVRGDSAAYFCASSWGTGISSGELFFGEGSRLTVL.

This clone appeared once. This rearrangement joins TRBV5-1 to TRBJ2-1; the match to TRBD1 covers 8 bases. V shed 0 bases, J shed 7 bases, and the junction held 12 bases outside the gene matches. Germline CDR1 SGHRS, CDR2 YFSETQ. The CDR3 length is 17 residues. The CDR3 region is CASSLGPGQGLGNEQFF. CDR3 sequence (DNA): TGCGCCAGCAGCTTGGGTCCCGGACAGGGACTGGGGAATGAGCAGTTCTTC.

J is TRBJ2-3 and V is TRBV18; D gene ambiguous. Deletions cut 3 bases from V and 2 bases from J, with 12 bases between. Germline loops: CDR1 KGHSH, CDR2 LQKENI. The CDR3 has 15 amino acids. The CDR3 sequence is CASSPLGLNTDTQYF. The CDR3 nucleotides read TGTGCCAGCTCACCTCTAGGCCTTAACACAGATACGCAGTATTTT. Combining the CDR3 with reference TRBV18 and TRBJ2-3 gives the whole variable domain NAGVMQNPRHLVRRRGQEARLRCSPMKGHSHVYWYRQLPEEGLKFMVYLQKENIIDESGMPKERFSAEFPKEGPSILRIQQVVRGDSAAYFCASSPLGLNTDTQYFGPGTRLTVL.

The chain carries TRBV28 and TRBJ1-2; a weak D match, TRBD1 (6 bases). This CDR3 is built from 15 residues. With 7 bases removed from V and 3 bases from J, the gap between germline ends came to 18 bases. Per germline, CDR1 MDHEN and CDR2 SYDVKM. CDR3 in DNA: TGTGCCAGCACCCCGCTCGGCAGGGGAGACTATGGCTACACCTTC. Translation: CASTPLGRGDYGYTF.

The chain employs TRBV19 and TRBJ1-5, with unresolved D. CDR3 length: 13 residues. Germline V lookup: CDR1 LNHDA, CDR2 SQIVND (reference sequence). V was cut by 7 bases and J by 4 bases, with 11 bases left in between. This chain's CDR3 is CASTLEGNQPQHF. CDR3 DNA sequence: TGTGCCAGTACATTAGAGGGTAATCAGCCCCAGCATTTT.

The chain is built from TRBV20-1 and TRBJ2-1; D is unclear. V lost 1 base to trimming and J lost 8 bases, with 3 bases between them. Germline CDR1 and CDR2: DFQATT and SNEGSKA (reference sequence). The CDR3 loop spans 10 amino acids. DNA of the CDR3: TGCAGTGCTAGAGGGGATGAGCAGTTCTTC. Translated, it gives CSARGDEQFF.

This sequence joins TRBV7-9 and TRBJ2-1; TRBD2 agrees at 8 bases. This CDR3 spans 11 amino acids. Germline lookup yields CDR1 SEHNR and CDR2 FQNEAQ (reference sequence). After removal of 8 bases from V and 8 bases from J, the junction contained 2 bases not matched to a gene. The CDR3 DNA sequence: TGTGCCAGCCGGGGGGGAGATGAGCAGTTCTTC. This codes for CASRGGDEQFF.

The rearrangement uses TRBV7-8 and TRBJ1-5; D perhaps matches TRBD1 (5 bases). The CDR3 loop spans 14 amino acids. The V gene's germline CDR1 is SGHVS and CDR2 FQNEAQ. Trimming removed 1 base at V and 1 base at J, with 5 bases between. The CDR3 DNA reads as TGTGCCAGCAGCTTAGGGACAAGCAATCAGCCCCAGCATTTT. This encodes CASSLGTSNQPQHF.

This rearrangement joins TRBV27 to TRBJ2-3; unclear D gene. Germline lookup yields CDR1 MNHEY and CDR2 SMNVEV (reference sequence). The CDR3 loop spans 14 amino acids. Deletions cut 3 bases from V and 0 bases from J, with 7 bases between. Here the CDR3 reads CASSFLPSTDTQYF. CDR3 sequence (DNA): TGTGCCAGCAGTTTTCTTCCCAGCACAGATACGCAGTATTTT.

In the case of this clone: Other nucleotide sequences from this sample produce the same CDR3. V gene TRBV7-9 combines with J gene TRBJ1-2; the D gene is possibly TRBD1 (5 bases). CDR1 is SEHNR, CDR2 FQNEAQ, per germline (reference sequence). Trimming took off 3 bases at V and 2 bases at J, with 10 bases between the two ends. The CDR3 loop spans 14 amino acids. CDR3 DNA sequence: TGTGCCAGCAGCTTGGCAGGGCCGAACTATGGCTACACCTTC. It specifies CASSLAGPNYGYTF.

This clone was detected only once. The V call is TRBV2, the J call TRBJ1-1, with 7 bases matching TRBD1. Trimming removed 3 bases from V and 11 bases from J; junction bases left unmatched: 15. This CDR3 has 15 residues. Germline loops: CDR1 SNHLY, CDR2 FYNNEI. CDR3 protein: CASSEGGWDSSIAFF. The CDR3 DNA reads TGTGCCAGCAGTGAGGGGGGGTGGGACAGTTCCATCGCTTTCTTT.

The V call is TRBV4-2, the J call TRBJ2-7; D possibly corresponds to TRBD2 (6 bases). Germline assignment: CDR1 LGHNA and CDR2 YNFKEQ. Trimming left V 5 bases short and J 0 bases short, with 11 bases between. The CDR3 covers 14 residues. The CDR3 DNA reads TGTGCCAGCAGCGGCGGGACCCTCTCCTACGAGCAGTACTTC. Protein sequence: CASSGGTLSYEQYF.

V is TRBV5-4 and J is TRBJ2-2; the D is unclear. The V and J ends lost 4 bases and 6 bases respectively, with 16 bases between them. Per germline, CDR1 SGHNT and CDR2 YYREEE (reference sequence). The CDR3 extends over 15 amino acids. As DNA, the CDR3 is TGTGCCAGCAGCCCTGAGCTCCTCGGGTCCGGGGAGCTGTTTTTT. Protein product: CASSPELLGSGELFF. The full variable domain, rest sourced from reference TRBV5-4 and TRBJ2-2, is ETGVTQSPTHLIKTRGQQVTLRCSSQSGHNTVSWYQQALGQGPQFIFQYYREEENGRGNFPPRFSGLQFPNYSSELNVNALELDDSALYLCASSPELLGSGELFFGEGSRLTVL.

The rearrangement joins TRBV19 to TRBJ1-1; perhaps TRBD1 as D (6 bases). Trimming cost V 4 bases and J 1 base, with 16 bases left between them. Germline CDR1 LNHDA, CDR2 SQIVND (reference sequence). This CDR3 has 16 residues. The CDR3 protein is CASSNRRQAPNTEAFF. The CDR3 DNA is TGTGCCAGTAGTAATCGTCGACAGGCCCCGAACACTGAAGCTTTCTTT. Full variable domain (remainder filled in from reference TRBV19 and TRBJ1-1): DGGITQSPKYLFRKEGQNVTLSCEQNLNHDAMYWYRQDPGQGLRLIYYSQIVNDFQKGDIAEGYSVSREKKESFPLTVTSAQKNPTAFYLCASSNRRQAPNTEAFFGQGTRLTVV.

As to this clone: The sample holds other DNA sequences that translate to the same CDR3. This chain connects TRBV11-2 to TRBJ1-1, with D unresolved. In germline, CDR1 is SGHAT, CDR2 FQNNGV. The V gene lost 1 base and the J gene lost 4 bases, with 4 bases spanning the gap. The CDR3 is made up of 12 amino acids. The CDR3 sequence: CASSLGPTEAFF. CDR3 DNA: TGTGCCAGCAGCTTAGGACCCACTGAAGCTTTCTTT.

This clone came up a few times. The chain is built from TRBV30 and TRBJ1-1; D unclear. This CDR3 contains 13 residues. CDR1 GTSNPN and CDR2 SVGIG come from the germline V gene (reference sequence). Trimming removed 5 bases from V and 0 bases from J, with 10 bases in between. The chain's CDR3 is CAWESPMNTEAFF. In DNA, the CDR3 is TGTGCCTGGGAGTCACCCATGAACACTGAAGCTTTCTTT.

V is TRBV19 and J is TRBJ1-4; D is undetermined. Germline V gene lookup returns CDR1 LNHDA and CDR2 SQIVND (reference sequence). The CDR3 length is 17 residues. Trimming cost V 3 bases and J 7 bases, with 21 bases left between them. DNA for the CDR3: TGTGCCAGTAGTATCCCCCCTGTCGAGGAGTCTGGTGAAAAACTGTTTTTT. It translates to CASSIPPVEESGEKLFF.

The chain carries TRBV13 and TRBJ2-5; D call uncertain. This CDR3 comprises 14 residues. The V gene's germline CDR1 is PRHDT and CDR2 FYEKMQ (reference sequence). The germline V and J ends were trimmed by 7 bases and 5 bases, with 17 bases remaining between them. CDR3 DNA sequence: TGTGCCAGCAAGCCTTTGCAAGGCTCGGAGACCCAGTACTTC. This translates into CASKPLQGSETQYF. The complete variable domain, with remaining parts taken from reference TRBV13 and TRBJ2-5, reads AAGVIQSPRHLIKEKRETATLKCYPIPRHDTVYWYQQGPGQDPQFLISFYEKMQSDKGSIPDRFSAQQFSDYHSELNMSSLELGDSALYFCASKPLQGSETQYFGPGTRLLVL.

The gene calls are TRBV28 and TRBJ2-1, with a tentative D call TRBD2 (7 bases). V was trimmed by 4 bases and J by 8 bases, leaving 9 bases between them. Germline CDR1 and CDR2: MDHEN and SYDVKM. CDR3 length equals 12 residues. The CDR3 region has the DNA TGTGCCAGCAGTTCGGGGGGCGATGAGCAGTTCTTC. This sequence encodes CASSSGGDEQFF. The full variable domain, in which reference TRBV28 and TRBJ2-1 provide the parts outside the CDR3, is DVKVTQSSRYLVKRTGEKVFLECVQDMDHENMFWYRQDPGLGLRLIYFSYDVKMKEKGDIPEGYSVSREKKERFSLILESASTNQTSMYLCASSSGGDEQFFGPGTRLTVL.

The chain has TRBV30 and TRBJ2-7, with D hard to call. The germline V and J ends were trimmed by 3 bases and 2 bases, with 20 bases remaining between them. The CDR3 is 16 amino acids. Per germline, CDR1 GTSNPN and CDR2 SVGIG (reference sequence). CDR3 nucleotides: TGTGCCTGGAGCGACATAAATAATCCTAAGGCCTACGAGCAGTACTTC. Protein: CAWSDINNPKAYEQYF.

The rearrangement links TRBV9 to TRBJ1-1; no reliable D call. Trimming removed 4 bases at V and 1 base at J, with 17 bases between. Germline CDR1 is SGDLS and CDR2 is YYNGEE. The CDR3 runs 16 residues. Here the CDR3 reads CASSPTPRTGNTEAFF. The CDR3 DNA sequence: TGTGCCAGCAGCCCGACGCCTCGGACGGGGAACACTGAAGCTTTCTTT.

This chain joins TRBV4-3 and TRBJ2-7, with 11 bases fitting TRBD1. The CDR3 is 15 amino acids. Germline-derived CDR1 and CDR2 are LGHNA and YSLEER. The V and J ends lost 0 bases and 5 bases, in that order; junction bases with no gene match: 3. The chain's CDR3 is CASSQERTGGNEQYF. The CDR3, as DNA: TGCGCCAGCAGCCAAGAAAGGACAGGGGGCAACGAGCAGTACTTC.